Sequencing of this T cell receptor beta chain was carried out in a study of shared clonotypes between healthy human individuals (dated by TCRdb to the early 2020s). In terms of the full investigation: Three men and two women, aged 18 to 49 years, made up the cohort. Per donor, three plates each were used for CD4 naive and CD4 memory, two for CD8 naive, and one for CD8 memory. Blood TCR repertoires of five healthy adults were deeply sequenced to estimate repertoire size and the extent of clonotype sharing between individuals. Different laboratories and diverse techniques were used to prepare libraries and sequence TCR repertoires, to increase sequencing depth and limit assay-specific biases. Leukapheresis yielded between about 0.94 and 10 billion PBMCs per donor.

The germline ends are 11 bases apart after V is trimmed by 5 bases and J by 0 bases. The CDR3 covers 14 residues, taking in both the cysteine and the phenylalanine. Solely the CDR3 DNA is kept, with 42 bases framed from the first base. As encoded in the germline V gene (reference sequence), CDR1 is SEHNR while CDR2 is FQNEAQ. Using the deep immunoSEQ assay, multiplex PCR amplified TCR CDR3 regions from genomic DNA. Genomic DNA extracted from each cell subset was distributed evenly over all wells of several immunoSEQ 96-well plates, and each plate served as one replicate. Each replicate PCR for sorted subsets received 200 ng genomic DNA, equal to 30,000 or so T cell genomes. The purified libraries were quantified using a Qubit 3.0 fluorometer, sized with a Bioanalyzer 2100, and then quantified again using the KAPA Library Quantification kit. Every immunoSEQ 96-well plate was sequenced on a separate single-read 150-cycle Illumina NextSeq 550 flow cell. Per the original workflow: The immunoSEQ output contained only junctional sequences without quality scores, so filtering could not match that applied to full-length reads. To assign V/J genes and CDR3, sequences were annotated using PyIR, a Python wrapper for IgBLAST v1.9, with IMGT germline references. Reads were filtered out if the reads had weak V/J assignments (E-value above 1e-6), no CDR3, stop codons, out-of-frame junctions, or ambiguous translated residues. V3J clonotypes were defined as sequences sharing the same inferred V gene, J gene, and CDR3 amino acid sequence. Percentage overlap between repertoires was calculated by dividing the number of shared unique clonotypes by the size of the smaller repertoire. Richness of each repertoire was evaluated using RTK rarefaction, the Chao1 estimator, and Recon v2.1 estimates of unobserved clonotypes. For all TCRbeta clonotypes obtained by the gDNA method from four donors, generation probabilities were computed with OLGA. Not all clones reach the TCRdb copy of this immuneACCESS table, which keeps in-frame sequences only. Checked studies attribute under half of the gap to unresolved V genes and leave the rest unexplained. D and trimming were read from the DNA, whereas the V and J calls and clone size are those reported in that table. This sample gives under 1,100,000 clones in total; 75% to 80% of them show up just once. The ten top clones hold more than 0.55% of the sample.

The donors were healthy, HIV-negative adults who had no recently reported acute infections or vaccinations. Every donor was a Caucasian adult living in Nashville, Tennessee, USA. CD4+ T cells were enriched by magnetic negative selection, after which naive cells were positively selected on CD45RA and the negative fraction was taken as the memory subset. After blood collection by leukapheresis, PBMCs were isolated using Ficoll-Histopaque density gradient centrifugation and then cryopreserved in the vapor phase of liquid nitrogen. Analytical flow cytometry was used to check the purity and quantity of every magnetically sorted T cell population. Genomic DNA was isolated from each sorted fraction and quantified by UV absorbance on a Nanodrop 2000c. Details on this clone: The specificity of this receptor is unknown. Per-nucleotide qualities are absent, and no much larger clonotype sits a single base away.

What the authors observed across the whole study: Estimated clonotype richness was generally larger for naive than for memory subsets. Sampling was restricted to blood, and TCR repertoires in tissues likely differ from the TCR repertoires found in blood. Even with the large sequencing depth, rarefaction of the sorted-subset datasets indicated that sequencing was incomplete. Clonotypes shared by all four sorted-subset donors showed higher generation probabilities than non-shared clonotypes. Pairwise subsampling led to the expectation that sequencing depth would affect the degree of clonotype sharing among donors. Because the study included a small number of donors, the genetic and exposure-history diversity represented was limited. Roughly 5% of naive CD4, 3.5% of naive CD8, roughly 2.4% of memory CD4, and about 0.4% of memory CD8 clonotypes were shared across a few donors.

Recombination connected TRBV7-9 to TRBJ2-7, with a tentative D gene TRBD2 over 6 matching bases. This TCR was sampled from a man between 18 and 35 years old in good health. Some clones in this sample may be carry-over from other donors' samples. Input material: memory CD4+ T cells from PBMCs. In the paper's terms, the cell subset or site label means: CD45RA-negative fraction. Read as DNA, the sequence is TGTGCCAGCAGCCCCGGGGGAAGCTCCTACGAGCAGTACTTC. This translates into CASSPGGSSYEQYF.